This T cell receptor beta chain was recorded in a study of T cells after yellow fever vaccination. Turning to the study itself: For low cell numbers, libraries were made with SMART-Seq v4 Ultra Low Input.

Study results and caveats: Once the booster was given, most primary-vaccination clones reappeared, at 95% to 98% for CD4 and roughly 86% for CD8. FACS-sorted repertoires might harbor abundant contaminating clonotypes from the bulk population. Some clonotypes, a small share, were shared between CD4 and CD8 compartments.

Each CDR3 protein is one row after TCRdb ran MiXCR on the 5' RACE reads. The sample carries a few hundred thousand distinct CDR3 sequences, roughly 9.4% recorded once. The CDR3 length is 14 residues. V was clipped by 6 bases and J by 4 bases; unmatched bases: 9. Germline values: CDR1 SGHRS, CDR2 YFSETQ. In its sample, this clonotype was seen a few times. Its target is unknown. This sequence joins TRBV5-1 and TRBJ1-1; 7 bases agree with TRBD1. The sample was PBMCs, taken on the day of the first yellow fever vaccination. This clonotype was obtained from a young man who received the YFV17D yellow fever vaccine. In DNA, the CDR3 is TGCGCCAGCATGCCAGGGGGGGGGGGCACTGAAGCTTTCTTT. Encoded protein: CASMPGGGGTEAFF.